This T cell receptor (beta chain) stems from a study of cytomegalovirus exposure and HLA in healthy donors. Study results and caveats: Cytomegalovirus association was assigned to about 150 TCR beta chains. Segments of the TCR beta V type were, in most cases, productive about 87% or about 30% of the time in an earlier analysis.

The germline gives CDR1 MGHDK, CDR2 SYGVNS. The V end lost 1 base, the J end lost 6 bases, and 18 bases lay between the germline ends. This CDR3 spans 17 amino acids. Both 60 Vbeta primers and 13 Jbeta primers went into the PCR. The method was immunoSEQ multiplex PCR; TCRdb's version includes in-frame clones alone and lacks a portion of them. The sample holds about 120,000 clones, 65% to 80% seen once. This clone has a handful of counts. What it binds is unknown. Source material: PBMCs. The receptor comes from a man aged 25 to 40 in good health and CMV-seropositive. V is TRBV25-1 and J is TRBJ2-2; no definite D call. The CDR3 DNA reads TGTGCCAGCAGTGAATCAGGCAGGATGGGTTCTCCCGGGGAGCTGTTTTTT. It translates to CASSESGRMGSPGELFF. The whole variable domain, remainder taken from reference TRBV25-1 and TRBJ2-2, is EADIYQTPRYLVIGTGKKITLECSQTMGHDKMYWYQQDPGMELHLIHYSYGVNSTEKGDLSSESTVSRIRTEHFPLTLESARPSHTSQYLCASSESGRMGSPGELFFGEGSRLTVL.